The 3 T cell receptor beta chains below all came from one sample that was sequenced in a study of cytomegalovirus exposure and HLA in healthy donors. The PCR made use of 60 Vbeta and 13 Jbeta primers. Assay: immunoSEQ multiplex PCR; the TCRdb copy retains only in-frame clones and omits some. This table holds about 200,000 clones, roughly 77% found once. Source material: PBMCs. These receptor sequences come from a man aged 40-49 years in good health and CMV-seropositive.

The chain is built from TRBV12-5 and TRBJ2-3; TRBD2 aligns across 12 bases. Germline-derived CDR1 and CDR2 are LGHNT and FRNRAP. The V segment lost 3 bases and the J segment 4 bases; nucleotides outside the gene matches: 8. CDR3 length: 17 amino acids. This chain's CDR3 is CASGFTSSGRGADTQYF. The CDR3 coding sequence is TGTGCTAGTGGTTTTACCTCTAGCGGGAGGGGGGCAGATACGCAGTATTTT. Using reference TRBV12-5 and TRBJ2-3 for the parts outside the CDR3, the full variable domain is DARVTQTPRHKVTEMGQEVTMRCQPILGHNTVFWYRQTMMQGLELLAYFRNRAPLDDSGMPKDRFSAEMPDATLATLKIQPSEPRDSAVYFCASGFTSSGRGADTQYFGPGTRLTVL.

The chain employs TRBV6-6 and TRBJ2-2; 7 nucleotides match TRBD2. J lost 4 bases, V lost 2 bases, and 4 bases had no gene match. Per germline, CDR1 MNHNY and CDR2 SVGAGI (reference sequence). The length of the CDR3 is 15 residues. CDR3: CASSYGGVGTGELFF. CDR3 coding DNA: TGTGCCAGCAGTTACGGGGGGGTCGGCACCGGGGAGCTGTTTTTT.

This chain connects TRBV7-2 to TRBJ2-7; D gene ambiguous. Trimming removed 6 bases from V and 1 base from J, with 13 bases in between. The germline CDR1 and CDR2 sequences are SGHTA and FQGNSA. This CDR3 spans 14 amino acids. The CDR3 spells CASRRAGESYEQYF. DNA of the CDR3: TGTGCCAGCAGACGCGCAGGTGAATCCTACGAGCAGTACTTC.